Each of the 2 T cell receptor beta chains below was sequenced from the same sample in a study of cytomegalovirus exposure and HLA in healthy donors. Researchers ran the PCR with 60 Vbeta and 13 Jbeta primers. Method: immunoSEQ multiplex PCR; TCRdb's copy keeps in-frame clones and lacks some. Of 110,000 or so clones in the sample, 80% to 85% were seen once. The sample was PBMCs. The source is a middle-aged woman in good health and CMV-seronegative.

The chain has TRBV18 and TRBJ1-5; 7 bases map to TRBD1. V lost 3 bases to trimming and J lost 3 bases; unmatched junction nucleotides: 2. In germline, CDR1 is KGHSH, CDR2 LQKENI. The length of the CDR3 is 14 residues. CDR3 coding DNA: TGTGCCAGCTCACCGGGACAGACCAATCAGCCCCAGCATTTT. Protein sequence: CASSPGQTNQPQHF.

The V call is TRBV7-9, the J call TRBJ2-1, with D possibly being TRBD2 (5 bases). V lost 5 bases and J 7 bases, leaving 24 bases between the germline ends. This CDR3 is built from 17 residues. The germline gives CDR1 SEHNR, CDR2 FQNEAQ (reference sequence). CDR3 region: CASSPPLSGGLLNEQFF. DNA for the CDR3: TGTGCCAGCAGCCCCCCACTGAGCGGTGGTCTTTTGAATGAGCAGTTCTTC.